This TCR beta chain is drawn from a study of shared clonotypes between healthy human individuals. The study's findings and limits: Generally, naive subsets (rather than memory subsets) showed larger estimated richness. Clonotypes that were shared across a handful of donors made up approximately 5% of naive CD4 clonotypes.

Germline CDR1 MNHEY, CDR2 SMNVEV (reference sequence). The V end was cut by 3 bases, the J end by 7 bases, with 12 bases between. The CDR3 loop spans 13 amino acids. As to this clone: The target antigen is unknown.

As defined, naive CD8 cells were CD45RO-negative and positively selected for CCR7, with terminally differentiated effector memory CD45RA+ cells excluded. Across several immunoSEQ plates, the genomic DNA of each subset was split evenly. Authors' processing steps: Junction-only immunoSEQ data arrived without quality scores, meaning filtering differed. Assay: immunoSEQ multiplex PCR; the TCRdb copy retains only in-frame clones and omits some. That table gives V, J and clone size, and the DNA gave D and trimming. The table has around 600,000 clones, 85% to 95% seen once. This TCR was sampled from a woman aged 25 to 39 in good health. Sequenced material: naive CD8+ T cells sorted from blood. J is TRBJ1-2 and V is TRBV27; tentatively, D is TRBD1 (6 bases). The CDR3 reads CASSLVGGSGYTF. In DNA, the CDR3 is TGTGCCAGCAGTTTGGTAGGGGGATCTGGCTACACCTTC.